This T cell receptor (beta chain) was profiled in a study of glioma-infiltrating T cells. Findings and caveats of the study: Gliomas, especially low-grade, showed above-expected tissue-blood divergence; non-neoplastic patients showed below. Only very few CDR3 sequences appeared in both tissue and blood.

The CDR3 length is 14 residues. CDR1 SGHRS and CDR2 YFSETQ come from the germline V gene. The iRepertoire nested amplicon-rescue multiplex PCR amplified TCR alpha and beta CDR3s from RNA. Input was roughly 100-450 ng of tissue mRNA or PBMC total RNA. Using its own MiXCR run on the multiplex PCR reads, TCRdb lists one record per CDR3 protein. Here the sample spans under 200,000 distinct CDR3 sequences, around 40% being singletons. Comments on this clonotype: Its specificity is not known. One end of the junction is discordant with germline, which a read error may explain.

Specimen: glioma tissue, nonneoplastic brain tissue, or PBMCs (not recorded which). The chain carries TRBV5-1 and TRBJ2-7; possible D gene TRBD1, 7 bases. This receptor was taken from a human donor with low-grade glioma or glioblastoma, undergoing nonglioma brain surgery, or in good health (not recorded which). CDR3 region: CARSLAGQIYEQYF. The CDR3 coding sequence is TGCGCCAGAAGCTTGGCGGGACAGATCTACGAGCAGTACTTC.